This TCR beta chain was identified in a study of TIL therapy for anti-PD-1-resistant metastatic lung cancer (dated by TCRdb to about 2021). About the study as a whole: Among the enrolled patients, the median age was approximately 56 years (range about 38-75), and the median tumor PD-L1 proportion score was around 5.6%. The cohort was composed predominantly of lung adenocarcinoma, with four EGFR-mutant and two ALK-rearranged tumors included, and half of patients were identified as current or former smokers. A median non-synonymous tumor mutation burden of around 1.4 mutations per megabase was determined across the cohort by whole-exome sequencing. T cell receptor beta sequencing of tumor and peripheral blood served to follow clonotypes across the tumor, the expanded TIL product, and serial blood samples.

TCR beta CDR3 regions were amplified from genomic DNA by bias-controlled multiplex PCR with the immunoSEQ v3 hsTCRB kit. TCR libraries were sequenced on an Illumina NextSeq 500 to approximately 2 million read pairs for survey level or 5-6 million for deep level. In the source study's methods: Clonality was reported by immunoSEQ Analyzer software, which also assigned V, D and J genes and filtered out non-productive sequences. Repertoires of infused TIL and blood were compared using productive Simpson clonality and the Morisita overlap index of productive TRB rearrangements. Held by TCRdb, this immuneACCESS table contains in-frame sequences only and omits some clones. Under half of the omission traces to an unresolved V gene where checked; the cause of the rest is unknown. D and trimming were read from the DNA, whereas the V and J calls and clone size are those reported in that table. In all, the sample holds fewer than 30,000 clones, and 63% of those were seen once. The top ten hold about 15% of the sample.

Points on this clone: Its antigen is currently not known. Base qualities are missing; no much larger clone stands one base away.

The cysteine opens and the phenylalanine closes a CDR3 of 13 amino acids. The sequence is cut down to CDR3 DNA, 39 bases in frame from base 1. Cut back by 1 base and 5 bases, the V and J ends lie 8 bases apart. The germline V gene sets CDR1 to MGHDK and CDR2 to SYGVNS. Findings and caveats that apply to the study as a whole: TIL culture showed high clonal turnover, with many enriched product clones undetected in the baseline tumor, suggesting clonal contraction rather than faithful expansion. Higher clonality and lower diversity were observed in expanded TIL cultures than in baseline intratumoral T cells (median clonality roughly 6% vs 31%, p < 0.0001). The study protocol defined all tumor marker inferences as exploratory. Generalizability was limited because the cohort was highly selected, with more treatment-naive, never-smoker and oncogene-addicted patients included than is typical.

The time point label of this sample denotes: pre-treatment sample, taken before nivolumab and TIL therapy. Excised metastases, mostly pleural nodules or supraclavicular lymph nodes, were used as baseline tumor samples and were taken from the same resection from which TIL were grown. Tumors were harvested prior to any PD-1/PD-L1 blockade, after which nivolumab was administered to patients, and lymphodepletion, expanded TIL infusion and IL-2 were given to patients who progressed. Adults with stage 4 NSCLC were enrolled from late 2017 to January 2020 in a dual-center phase I trial. The samples were obtained from a phase I trial that was single-arm and open-label and tested tumor-infiltrating lymphocyte therapy combined with nivolumab in advanced non-small cell lung cancer. Portions of each resected tumor were snap-frozen in liquid nitrogen and were stored at -80 degrees C. Tumor regions of interest were chosen on H&E sections by laser-capture macrodissection, pulverized into 15 mg aliquots, and extracted with Qiagen Allprep kits.

This clonotype was obtained from a woman between 30 and 80 years old with non-small cell lung cancer. Recombination linked TRBV25-1 to TRBJ1-2; the D gene cannot be named for sure. The input for sequencing was tumor tissue, taken at baseline. The CDR3 protein sequence reads: CASSEWEGYGYTF. The bases are TGTGCCAGCAGTGAATGGGAAGGATATGGCTACACCTTC.